One sample yielded the 31 T cell receptor beta chains listed below, sequenced in a study of long-term antiretroviral therapy in people with HIV. Investigators performed immunoSEQ version v3.0 at survey level. Sequencing used immunoSEQ multiplex PCR; TCRdb keeps in-frame clones, though not all of them. This sample has about 32,000 clones, with 97% found just once. Sequenced here: unsorted PBMCs, sampled 7.6 years after starting antiretroviral therapy. These TCRs come from a man younger than 45 with HIV.

This sequence joins TRBV6-5 and TRBJ1-1, with D tentatively TRBD1 (6 bases). With 6 bases removed from V and 8 bases from J, the gap between germline ends came to 19 bases. The germline V gene encodes CDR1 MNHEY and CDR2 SVGAGI. This CDR3 has 14 amino acids. The CDR3: CASSRPTAGQEAFF. The CDR3 DNA follows: TGTGCCAGCAGCCGACCAACCGCAGGACAGGAAGCTTTCTTT.

CDR3 loop: CASSEGLWETQYF. CDR3 nucleotides: TGTGCCAGCAGCGAGGGACTGTGGGAGACCCAGTACTTC. The chain links TRBV9 to TRBJ2-5, with D tentatively TRBD2 (6 bases). CDR3 length equals 13 residues. The germline V and J ends were trimmed by 3 bases and 5 bases, with 11 bases remaining between them. Germline V gene data show CDR1 as SGDLS and CDR2 as YYNGEE. The full variable domain, in which reference TRBV9 and TRBJ2-5 provide the parts outside the CDR3, is DSGVTQTPKHLITATGQRVTLRCSPRSGDLSVYWYQQSLDQGLQFLIQYYNGEERAKGNILERFSAQQFPDLHSELNLSSLELGDSALYFCASSEGLWETQYFGPGTRLLVL.

This chain uses TRBV6-6 with TRBJ1-5; no definite D call. V was trimmed by 6 bases and J by 5 bases, leaving 14 bases between them. CDR1 MNHNY and CDR2 SVGAGI come from the germline V gene (reference sequence). The CDR3 is made up of 14 amino acids. This chain's CDR3 is CASSPDGWYQPQHF. The CDR3 region has the DNA TGTGCCAGCAGCCCTGACGGATGGTATCAGCCCCAGCATTTT.

V gene TRBV4-1 combines with J gene TRBJ2-3; D gene uncertain. The CDR3 is 11 amino acids. Deletions cut 2 bases from V and 4 bases from J, with 1 base between. CDR1 MGHRA and CDR2 YSYEKL come from the germline V gene. The CDR3 DNA reads as TGCGCCAGCAGCCAATCAGATACGCAGTATTTT. Residues: CASSQSDTQYF.

V gene TRBV9 combines with J gene TRBJ2-7, with 11 bases matching TRBD2. The CDR3 contains 16 residues. With 3 bases clipped from V and 4 bases from J, the junction kept 9 bases outside the gene matches. Germline V CDR1 and CDR2: SGDLS, YYNGEE. The DNA for the CDR3 is TGTGCCAGCAGCGATGGGACTAGCGGAGGGCCTTACGAGCAGTACTTC. This encodes CASSDGTSGGPYEQYF.

The chain uses TRBV6-1 and TRBJ2-7, with 11 bases that match TRBD1. The junction had 12 bases not matched to a gene; V was cut back by 2 bases and J by 6 bases. This CDR3 has 17 amino acids. CDR1 is MNHNS, CDR2 SASEGT, per germline. The CDR3 nucleotides are TGTGCCAGCAGTGAATTCCTGGACAGGGGGCAAGGGGGCGAGCAGTACTTC. Translated, it gives CASSEFLDRGQGGEQYF.

V usage is TRBV5-4 and J usage is TRBJ1-2, with D perhaps matching TRBD1 (5 bases). CDR1 and CDR2 (germline): SGHNT, YYREEE (reference sequence). The ends were cut back, 1 base at V and 7 bases at J, with 26 bases in the middle. The CDR3 spans 18 residues. The CDR3 spells CASSLIRSAASGGAGYTF. In DNA form, the CDR3 reads TGTGCCAGCAGCTTGATTCGTTCGGCAGCCTCGGGTGGGGCTGGCTACACCTTC.

This clone was seen only once. V is TRBV11-1 and J is TRBJ2-1, with 9 bases fitting TRBD2. The junction had 10 bases not matched to a gene; V was cut back by 8 bases and J by 8 bases. This CDR3 has 14 amino acids. The germline V gene has CDR1 SGHAT and CDR2 FQDESV (reference sequence). CDR3 amino acids: CASSIAGEGDEQFF. The CDR3 region has the DNA TGTGCCAGCTCTATAGCGGGAGAGGGAGATGAGCAGTTCTTC.

The chain carries TRBV7-3 and TRBJ2-5; 7 bases are shared with TRBD1. The length of the CDR3 is 15 residues. The trim removed 1 base at V and 4 bases at J, leaving 6 bases unmatched. From germline, CDR1 is SGHTA and CDR2 FQGTGA. The CDR3 DNA is TGTGCCAGCAGCTTAAGGGGACAGCGAGTAGAGACCCAGTACTTC. It is translated as CASSLRGQRVETQYF.

This chain's CDR3 is CASSLRQGASSSNTGELFF. CDR3 coding DNA: TGTGCCAGCAGCTTACGTCAGGGGGCTTCGTCATCGAACACCGGGGAGCTGTTTTTT. The rearrangement links TRBV7-8 to TRBJ2-2; 8 positions match TRBD1. The V and J ends lost 2 bases and 0 bases, in that order; junction bases with no gene match: 11. CDR3 size: 19 residues. Germline CDR1 SGHVS, CDR2 FQNEAQ.

J is TRBJ1-1 and V is TRBV2, with D unclear. The CDR3 loop spans 12 amino acids. Germline CDR1 SNHLY, CDR2 FYNNEI. Between the trimmed V and J ends, which lost 6 bases and 4 bases, there was a span of 9 bases. CDR3 bases: TGTGCCAGCAGCCCGGCGGGCACTGAAGCTTTCTTT. Translation: CASSPAGTEAFF.

J is TRBJ1-4 and V is TRBV27, with 8 bases identical to TRBD1. V trimming: 5 bases; J trimming: 6 bases; junction bases outside the gene matches: 8. Per germline, CDR1 MNHEY and CDR2 SMNVEV (reference sequence). CDR3 size: 15 residues. DNA for the CDR3: TGTGCCAGCAGTATGAAGGACAGGGCGTATGAAAAACTGTTTTTT. Residues: CASSMKDRAYEKLFF.

The rearrangement joins TRBV7-9 to TRBJ2-7; TRBD1 agrees at 7 bases. This CDR3 has 13 amino acids. Trimming at V came to 4 bases and at J to 4 bases, leaving 4 bases not matched to a gene. Germline V CDR1 and CDR2: SEHNR, FQNEAQ (reference sequence). In nucleotides, the CDR3 is TGTGCCAGCAGCTCGACAGGGTATTACGAGCAGTACTTC. Protein: CASSSTGYYEQYF.

The chain joins TRBV2 to TRBJ2-7, with 9 bases identical to TRBD2. Germline V gene sequence: CDR1 SNHLY, CDR2 FYNNEI. The CDR3 spans 14 residues. After removal of 6 bases from V and 0 bases from J, the junction contained 3 bases not matched to a gene. The CDR3 DNA follows: TGTGCCAGCAGGCCGGGACTAGCCTCCTACGAGCAGTACTTC. Encoded protein: CASRPGLASYEQYF.

This rearrangement joins TRBV4-2 to TRBJ1-2; D unresolved. Germline V gene data show CDR1 as LGHNA and CDR2 as YNFKEQ. Trimming took off 3 bases at V and 1 base at J, with 12 bases between the two ends. This CDR3 has 15 residues. DNA for the CDR3: TGTGCCAGCAGCCACCAACAAGAAATTAACTATGGCTACACCTTC. It codes for CASSHQQEINYGYTF.

This clone appeared once. J is TRBJ2-2 and V is TRBV6-6; possible D gene TRBD1, 5 bases. V lost 5 bases and J lost 3, with 10 bases in between. CDR1 is MNHNY, CDR2 SVGAGI, per germline (reference sequence). This CDR3 is built from 14 residues. The CDR3 DNA follows: TGTGCCAGCAGTGGACAAGAGTACACCGGGGAGCTGTTTTTT. This encodes CASSGQEYTGELFF.

The J gene is TRBJ2-1, the V gene TRBV19; D possibly uses TRBD1 or TRBD2 (6 bases each). From germline, CDR1 is LNHDA and CDR2 SQIVND (reference sequence). The V end lost 1 base, the J end lost 7 bases, and 20 bases lay between the germline ends. The CDR3 sequence is 17 residues long. CDR3 nucleotides: TGTGCCAGTAGTATAGTTATAGGGGGGAGCCCTAGGAATGAGCAGTTCTTC. It encodes CASSIVIGGSPRNEQFF.

The chain combines TRBV6-1 with TRBJ2-7; TRBD1 matches at 7 bases. Germline V gene data show CDR1 as MNHNS and CDR2 as SASEGT. The junction had 8 bases not matched to a gene; V was cut back by 6 bases and J by 3 bases. The CDR3 is 14 residues long. The CDR3 DNA follows: TGTGCCAGCAGGAGGAGAGGGGGCGACTACGAGCAGTACTTC. Its translation is CASRRRGGDYEQYF.

The genes are TRBV29-1 and TRBJ1-1; D uncertain. V was trimmed by 0 bases and J by 0 bases, leaving 5 bases between them. CDR3 length equals 13 residues. Germline CDR1 and CDR2: SQVTM and ANQGSEA. CDR3 amino acids: CSVEDRMNTEAFF. DNA for the CDR3: TGCAGCGTTGAAGACAGGATGAACACTGAAGCTTTCTTT. The whole variable domain, filled in from reference TRBV29-1 and TRBJ1-1, reads SAVISQKPSRDICQRGTSLTIQCQVDSQVTMMFWYRQQPGQSLTLIATANQGSEATYESGFVIDKFPISRPNLTFSTLTVSNMSPEDSSIYLCSVEDRMNTEAFFGQGTRLTVV.

V and J are TRBV5-1 and TRBJ1-4; TRBD1 aligns across 8 bases. Trimming took 2 bases from V and 4 from J; bases not matched to a gene: 4. Germline V gives CDR1 SGHRS, CDR2 YFSETQ. The CDR3 loop spans 15 amino acids. CDR3 bases: TGCGCCAGCAGCTTCCGGACAGGGATTAATGAAAAACTGTTTTTT. Translating gives CASSFRTGINEKLFF.

J is TRBJ2-7 and V is TRBV25-1; D remains ambiguous. Trimming took off 3 bases at V and 2 bases at J, with 2 bases between the two ends. The CDR3 loop spans 11 amino acids. Germline lookup yields CDR1 MGHDK and CDR2 SYGVNS. CDR3 coding DNA: TGTGCCAGCAGTGATACCTACGAGCAGTACTTC. Translating gives CASSDTYEQYF.

The CDR3 here is CASSLAGPIGGELFF. The DNA for the CDR3 is TGTGCCAGCAGTTTAGCCGGGCCCATAGGCGGGGAGCTGTTTTTT. The V gene is TRBV27, the J gene TRBJ2-2, with no clear D. V lost 2 bases and J lost 7, with 14 bases in between. CDR1 is MNHEY and CDR2 is SMNVEV in the germline V gene (reference sequence). CDR3 length equals 15 residues.

The rearrangement links TRBV4-1 to TRBJ1-4; TRBD1 might be the D (5 bases). Trimming left V 2 bases short and J 0 bases short, with 7 bases between. CDR3 length: 15 residues. Germline loops: CDR1 MGHRA, CDR2 YSYEKL. The CDR3 spells CASSQPGATNEKLFF. In DNA form, the CDR3 reads TGCGCCAGCAGCCAACCGGGGGCAACTAATGAAAAACTGTTTTTT.

The genes are TRBV5-4 and TRBJ1-1, with unresolved D. Trimming removed 2 bases at V and 0 bases at J, with 11 bases between. CDR3 length: 15 amino acids. Germline V CDR1 and CDR2: SGHNT, YYREEE (reference sequence). CDR3 sequence (DNA): TGTGCCAGCAGCTTACGGGGTAATATGAACACTGAAGCTTTCTTT. This encodes CASSLRGNMNTEAFF.

The rearrangement joins TRBV6-6 to TRBJ2-7; D is perhaps TRBD1 (6 bases). The CDR3 runs 15 residues. The ends were cut back, 6 bases at V and 4 bases at J, with 19 bases in the middle. The germline CDR1 and CDR2 sequences are MNHNY and SVGAGI (reference sequence). CDR3 sequence reads: CASSPGDHLGYEQYF. The CDR3 DNA reads TGTGCCAGCAGCCCAGGGGACCACTTAGGATACGAGCAGTACTTC.

The sample holds one count of this clone. For the CDR3, the DNA is TGCGCCAGCAGCCAAGCCGGGAGCCGGGAGACCCAGTACTTC. Translating it yields CASSQAGSRETQYF. The chain is built from TRBV4-3 and TRBJ2-5; D might be TRBD2 (6 bases). The ends were cut back, 1 base at V and 5 bases at J, with 11 bases in the middle. Germline V gene sequence: CDR1 LGHNA, CDR2 YSLEER. The CDR3 has 14 amino acids.

The sample holds one count of this clone. The junction shows a germline mismatch at one end, possibly a read error. Written as DNA, the CDR3 is TGTCCTGCGGGGGTCTACGAGCAGTACTTC. This sequence encodes CPAGVYEQYF. The genes are TRBV20-1 and TRBJ2-7, with TRBD2 matching 7 bases. This CDR3 comprises 10 residues. The germline gives CDR1 DFQATT, CDR2 SNEGSKA (reference sequence).

This chain links TRBV4-2 with TRBJ1-5; D is unresolved. The CDR3 contains 14 residues. CDR1 and CDR2 (germline): LGHNA, YNFKEQ. Trimming pared 0 bases from V and 5 bases from J, leaving 8 bases between. CDR3 sequence (DNA): TGTGCCAGCAGCCAAGATCCCGGGGATCAGCCCCAGCATTTT. Protein: CASSQDPGDQPQHF.

The chain has TRBV11-2 and TRBJ2-5; the D gene is possibly TRBD2 (6 bases). CDR3 length: 12 residues. Trimming cost V 5 bases and J 5 bases, with 9 bases left between them. Germline V lookup: CDR1 SGHAT, CDR2 FQNNGV. The CDR3 DNA reads TGTGCCAGCAGCCGCCGGGGGGAGACCCAGTACTTC. This encodes CASSRRGETQYF.

The chain has TRBV10-3 and TRBJ2-5; D unresolved. V was pared by 2 bases and J by 5 bases, with 6 bases between. Germline V gene lookup returns CDR1 ENHRY and CDR2 SYGVKD. This CDR3 is 12 amino acids long. In DNA, the CDR3 is TGTGCCATCAGTGAGGCCCCCGAGACCCAGTACTTC. This sequence encodes CAISEAPETQYF.

V and J are TRBV9 and TRBJ2-7; TRBD2 agrees at 10 bases. The CDR3 is made up of 15 amino acids. The germline V gene encodes CDR1 SGDLS and CDR2 YYNGEE. The junction had 8 bases not matched to a gene; V was cut back by 4 bases and J by 4 bases. CDR3 nucleotides: TGTGCCAGCAGCCCCGCTCTAGCGGGAGAGTACGAGCAGTACTTC. It is translated as CASSPALAGEYEQYF. Looking up the rest from reference TRBV9 and TRBJ2-7 gives the full variable domain: DSGVTQTPKHLITATGQRVTLRCSPRSGDLSVYWYQQSLDQGLQFLIQYYNGEERAKGNILERFSAQQFPDLHSELNLSSLELGDSALYFCASSPALAGEYEQYFGPGTRLTVT.